Presented here are 8 T cell receptor beta chains from one specimen sequenced in a study of response to subunit inactivated influenza vaccine. Each CDR3 protein gets one entry after TCRdb re-called the RT-PCR reads with MiXCR. The sample has approximately 310,000 distinct CDR3 sequences; about a fifth are singletons. The source was PBMCs from blood, collected less than 22 months after vaccination. Receptors were obtained from a man aged 50 to 69 who received an inactivated influenza vaccine.

This clonotype has only a few counts. This chain joins TRBV29-1 and TRBJ1-5; D is perhaps TRBD1 (5 bases). The V end was cut by 3 bases, the J end by 1 base, with 7 bases between. The germline CDR1 and CDR2 sequences are SQVTM and ANQGSEA. The CDR3 is 13 amino acids. The CDR3 DNA reads as TGCAGCGTTGAGGGGGACAGCAATCAGCCCCAGCATTTT. As protein: CSVEGDSNQPQHF.

V and J are TRBV5-1 and TRBJ2-1; 11 positions match TRBD1. The J segment lost 2 bases and the V segment lost 4 bases, leaving 2 bases of the junction unmatched. The CDR3 consists of 15 residues. The germline gives CDR1 SGHRS, CDR2 YFSETQ. CDR3 nucleotide sequence: TGCGCCAGCAGCAAGGACAGGGGGCCCTACAATGAGCAGTTCTTC. This encodes CASSKDRGPYNEQFF.

This clonotype was picked up many times. DNA of the CDR3: TGTGCCAGCAGGAGAAGGGACCTCCGGGAGCCCCAGCATTTT. This encodes CASRRRDLREPQHF. The chain links TRBV2 to TRBJ1-5; possible D gene TRBD1, 5 bases. The CDR3 consists of 14 residues. The germline V gene encodes CDR1 SNHLY and CDR2 FYNNEI. Trimming left V 6 bases short and J 8 bases short, with 17 bases between.

The chain combines TRBV20-1 with TRBJ2-4; D possibly corresponds to TRBD2 (5 bases). From germline, CDR1 is DFQATT and CDR2 SNEGSKA (reference sequence). This CDR3 is 13 amino acids long. Trimming left V 2 bases short and J 1 base short, with 6 bases between. CDR3 DNA: TGCAGTGCTAGACGGGATGCCAAAAACATTCAGTACTTC. Protein sequence: CSARRDAKNIQYF.

This clonotype was detected a few times. The chain combines TRBV20-1 with TRBJ2-1, with TRBD2 matching over 9 bases. The CDR3 totals 16 residues. The V and J ends lost 1 base and 5 bases, in that order; junction bases with no gene match: 9. Germline-derived CDR1 and CDR2 are DFQATT and SNEGSKA (reference sequence). The CDR3, as DNA: TGCAGTGCTAGAGGAGTGGCGGGAGGGCCCCACAATGAGCAGTTCTTC. This gives the protein CSARGVAGGPHNEQFF.

This clonotype occurred a few times. This chain connects TRBV5-1 to TRBJ1-2; TRBD1 might be the D (6 bases). The V gene's germline CDR1 is SGHRS and CDR2 YFSETQ. The CDR3 is made up of 15 amino acids. Trimming shortened V by 4 bases and J by 7 bases, and 20 bases separated the two germline ends. In DNA, the CDR3 is TGCGCCAGCAGCACGGGCGGGACAACAAGAGGTGGCTACACCTTC. It yields the protein CASSTGGTTRGGYTF.

This chain connects TRBV6-4 to TRBJ1-6, with unresolved D. There are 15 residues in the CDR3. V was shortened by 8 bases and J by 0 bases, with 11 bases between the two germline ends. Germline CDR1 MRHNA, CDR2 SNTAGT. CDR3 sequence reads: CASAQESSYNSPLHF. CDR3 DNA: TGTGCCAGCGCCCAGGAGAGCTCCTATAATTCACCCCTCCACTTT.

The chain uses TRBV11-2 and TRBJ1-6; D unclear. This CDR3 region has 18 residues. CDR1 and CDR2 (germline): SGHAT, FQNNGV. The V end was cut by 5 bases, the J end by 0 bases, with 17 bases between. CDR3 sequence: CASSPSPSGSSYNSPLHF. CDR3 in DNA: TGTGCCAGCAGCCCCAGTCCCTCAGGAAGCTCCTATAATTCACCCCTCCACTTT.